One sample yielded the 23 T cell receptor beta chains listed below, sequenced in a study of control samples from healthy donors and cancer patients. Sequenced by immunoSEQ multiplex PCR; TCRdb stores in-frame clones only, minus some. The sample records approximately 110,000 clones, approximately 89% being singletons. Sequenced material: blood. The receptors originated from a woman aged 18 to 35 in good health.

CDR3 sequence: CASSQRDIPNEKLFF. In DNA form, the CDR3 reads TGTGCCAGCAGCCAACGGGACATACCTAATGAAAAACTGTTTTTT. The chain couples TRBV3-1 (or the pseudogene TRBV3-2) to TRBJ1-4, with a tentative D call TRBD1 (6 bases). The CDR3 is 15 amino acids. The V and J ends lost 2 bases and 3 bases respectively, with 10 bases between them. CDR1 and CDR2 from the germline V gene are LGHDT and YNNKEL (reference sequence).

This chain uses TRBV2 with TRBJ2-4; D remains ambiguous. This CDR3 spans 13 amino acids. Germline V gene lookup returns CDR1 SNHLY and CDR2 FYNNEI. V dropped 2 bases and J dropped 6 bases, with 8 bases sitting between them. Here the CDR3 reads CASSEYDGNIQYF. The CDR3, as DNA: TGTGCCAGCAGTGAATACGACGGAAACATTCAGTACTTC. The full variable domain, in which reference TRBV2 and TRBJ2-4 provide the parts outside the CDR3, is EPEVTQTPSHQVTQMGQEVILRCVPISNHLYFYWYRQILGQKVEFLVSFYNNEISEKSEIFDDQFSVERPDGSNFTLKIRSTKLEDSAMYFCASSEYDGNIQYFGAGTRLSVL.

This clone was counted a single time. CDR3 sequence reads: CASSLRQGYEQYF. The CDR3 coding sequence is TGTGCCAGCAGCTTACGACAGGGGTACGAGCAGTACTTC. The J gene is TRBJ2-7, the V gene TRBV5-6, with TRBD1 identical over 8 bases. J gave up 4 bases and V 2 bases, and 2 bases lay outside the gene matches. This CDR3 contains 13 residues. Germline V gene lookup returns CDR1 SGHDT and CDR2 YYEEEE.

The CDR3 DNA is TGTGCCAGCAGTTTCCTGCAGGGGGGACAAGAGACCCAGTACTTC. This gives the protein CASSFLQGGQETQYF. J is TRBJ2-5 and V is TRBV28; TRBD1 might be the D (7 bases). Germline V gene lookup returns CDR1 MDHEN and CDR2 SYDVKM. The CDR3 sequence is 15 residues long. Trimming took off 3 bases at V and 2 bases at J, with 13 bases between the two ends.

The V and J genes are TRBV27 and TRBJ1-6; D might be TRBD1 (5 bases). The CDR3 totals 14 residues. In germline, CDR1 is MNHEY, CDR2 SMNVEV (reference sequence). V gave up 3 bases and J gave up 15 bases, with 18 bases separating them. CDR3 nucleotide sequence: TGTGCCAGCAGTTTTGCGGCAGGGTTATTATTCCTCCACTTT. It encodes CASSFAAGLLFLHF.

This chain joins TRBV30 and TRBJ1-5; D call uncertain. V dropped 2 bases and J dropped 2 bases, with 7 bases sitting between them. CDR3 length: 13 residues. Germline V gene data show CDR1 as GTSNPN and CDR2 as SVGIG (reference sequence). Here the CDR3 DNA reads TGTGCCTGGAGTCAAGGGCGCAATCAGCCCCAGCATTTT. Protein sequence: CAWSQGRNQPQHF.

This clone was detected a few times. This chain links TRBV28 with TRBJ1-6, with D uncertain. V dropped 6 bases and J dropped 10 bases, with 16 bases sitting between them. The germline CDR1 and CDR2 sequences are MDHEN and SYDVKM. The CDR3 length is 14 residues. CDR3 nucleotide sequence: TGTGCCAGCAGCCCGTCGAGGGAGGCATCACCCCTCCACTTT. This translates into CASSPSREASPLHF.

This sequence joins TRBV28 and TRBJ1-1, with 8 nucleotides matching TRBD1. J was trimmed by 4 bases and V by 6 bases; bases with no gene match: 7. This CDR3 contains 14 residues. CDR1 is MDHEN and CDR2 is SYDVKM in the germline V gene. This chain's CDR3 is CASRSRGPGTEAFF. Here the CDR3 DNA reads TGTGCCAGCAGAAGCAGGGGGCCGGGCACTGAAGCTTTCTTT.

The J gene is TRBJ1-6, the V gene TRBV5-8; D possibly corresponds to TRBD1 (6 bases). There are 17 residues in the CDR3. In germline, CDR1 is SGHTS, CDR2 YDEGEE. The V gene lost 3 bases and the J gene lost 7 bases, with 20 bases spanning the gap. The DNA of the CDR3 is TGTGCCAGCAGCTCCACCGGGGGTGGGGGGCGGAATTCACCCCTCCACTTT. Protein: CASSSTGGGGRNSPLHF.

This sequence joins TRBV7-2 and TRBJ1-5, with a possible D match to TRBD1 (5 bases). V was pared by 0 bases and J by 6 bases, with 12 bases between. This CDR3 has 15 residues. CDR1 SGHTA and CDR2 FQGNSA come from the germline V gene. The CDR3 protein is CASSLARGVGQPQHF. DNA for the CDR3: TGTGCCAGCAGCTTAGCGCGGGGGGTCGGTCAGCCCCAGCATTTT.

The rearrangement links TRBV7-3 to TRBJ1-6; 9 nucleotides line up with TRBD1. Germline V gene sequence: CDR1 SGHTA, CDR2 FQGTGA. This CDR3 region has 17 residues. V shed 5 bases and J 7 bases; nucleotides not matched to a gene: 12. The CDR3 bases are TGTGCCAGCAGCCTCTGGAAGACAGGGGGTAAGAATTCACCCCTCCACTTT. As protein: CASSLWKTGGKNSPLHF.

The chain has TRBV12-3 or TRBV12-4 and TRBJ1-2; 7 nucleotides agree with TRBD1. V shed 7 bases, J shed 6 bases, and the junction held 8 bases outside the gene matches. The CDR3 runs 13 residues. The CDR3 spells CASKNDREDGYTF. In DNA, the CDR3 is TGTGCCAGCAAAAACGACAGGGAGGATGGCTACACCTTC.

The gene calls are TRBV12-2 and TRBJ2-1; the table's D call of TRBD2 was not tested on the DNA. TRBV12-2 is a listed pseudogene. The CDR3 covers 16 residues. The CDR3 nucleotides read TGTGCAAGTCGCTTAGCGTGTCCGGGAGGGTTGAATGAGCAGTTCTTC. Protein sequence: CASRLACPGGLNEQFF.

The chain combines TRBV11-2 with TRBJ2-5; D might be TRBD1 (5 bases). The V and J ends lost 1 base and 5 bases respectively, with 5 bases between them. This CDR3 is 12 amino acids long. The germline gives CDR1 SGHAT, CDR2 FQNNGV. CDR3 in DNA: TGTGCCAGCAGCTTAGCAGGGGAGACCCAGTACTTC. Translated, it gives CASSLAGETQYF.

This clone was seen just once. The chain carries TRBV5-1 and TRBJ1-1; D might be TRBD1 (6 bases). The CDR3 runs 14 residues. Per germline, CDR1 SGHRS and CDR2 YFSETQ. V was pared by 6 bases and J by 6 bases, with 18 bases between. CDR3 sequence (DNA): TGCGCCAGCACTCCCACACAGGGTTTCTCTGAAGCTTTCTTT. Its translation: CASTPTQGFSEAFF.

The CDR3 loop reads CAISRTDQGGDVLTF. CDR3 DNA: TGTGCCATCAGCCGGACAGATCAGGGCGGGGACGTCCTGACTTTC. V is TRBV10-3 and J is TRBJ2-6; possibly TRBD1 or TRBD2 for D (6 bases each). CDR3 length equals 15 residues. Per germline, CDR1 ENHRY and CDR2 SYGVKD. Trimming removed 6 bases at V and 11 bases at J, with 20 bases between.

This clone was counted a single time. The V call is TRBV5-6, the J call TRBJ1-6; D is unclear. This CDR3 region has 15 residues. Trimming removed 5 bases at V and 4 bases at J, with 13 bases between. Germline loops: CDR1 SGHDT, CDR2 YYEEEE. CDR3 sequence reads: CASRSRSGYNSPLHF. In DNA, the CDR3 is TGTGCCAGCAGAAGCCGTTCGGGATATAATTCACCCCTCCACTTT.

V usage is TRBV5-5 and J usage is TRBJ1-2; the D gene is possibly TRBD1 (6 bases). The CDR3 has 15 amino acids. V lost 0 bases and J lost 3, with 12 bases in between. Germline values: CDR1 SGHKS, CDR2 YYEKEE (reference sequence). The CDR3, as DNA: TGTGCCAGCAGCTTGGCCACAGGGACTTACTATGGCTACACCTTC. Its protein product is CASSLATGTYYGYTF.

J is TRBJ2-3 and V is TRBV2, with TRBD2 matching 14 bases. The V gene's germline CDR1 is SNHLY and CDR2 FYNNEI. CDR3 length equals 15 residues. V was clipped by 6 bases and J by 10 bases; unmatched bases: 9. The CDR3 loop is CASSRGLAGDEAQYF. CDR3 sequence (DNA): TGTGCCAGCAGCCGGGGACTAGCGGGAGATGAGGCGCAGTATTTT.

This chain links TRBV19 with TRBJ2-2, with D maybe TRBD2 (6 bases). The germline V and J ends were trimmed by 5 bases and 4 bases, with 11 bases remaining between them. The length of the CDR3 is 14 residues. Germline CDR1 is LNHDA and CDR2 is SQIVND (reference sequence). CDR3 loop: CASSPGLRTGELFF. CDR3 DNA sequence: TGTGCCAGTAGTCCGGGACTCCGCACCGGGGAGCTGTTTTTT. Supplemented by reference TRBV19 and TRBJ2-2, the full variable domain reads DGGITQSPKYLFRKEGQNVTLSCEQNLNHDAMYWYRQDPGQGLRLIYYSQIVNDFQKGDIAEGYSVSREKKESFPLTVTSAQKNPTAFYLCASSPGLRTGELFFGEGSRLTVL.

This clone was counted once. The chain has TRBV7-2 and TRBJ1-2; tentatively, D is TRBD1 (5 bases). This CDR3 is 14 amino acids long. Per germline, CDR1 SGHTA and CDR2 FQGNSA. Trimming took 1 base from V and 5 from J, leaving 11 bases between them. CDR3 region: CASSLDGADYGYTF. In DNA form, the CDR3 reads TGTGCCAGCAGCTTAGATGGGGCAGATTATGGCTACACCTTC.

The chain is built from TRBV19 and TRBJ2-5; 11 bases map to TRBD2. The CDR3 sequence is 15 residues long. Germline CDR1 is LNHDA and CDR2 is SQIVND (reference sequence). V dropped 7 bases and J dropped 5; count of bases not matched to a gene: 9. In DNA form, the CDR3 reads TGTGCCAGTAAGCTAGCGGGGGGTACGTCCGAGACCCAGTACTTC. Encoded protein: CASKLAGGTSETQYF.

The rearrangement uses TRBV19 and TRBJ1-2; D possibly corresponds to TRBD1 (6 bases). In germline, CDR1 is LNHDA, CDR2 SQIVND (reference sequence). The CDR3 loop spans 18 amino acids. Trimming shortened V by 4 bases and J by 4 bases, and 25 bases separated the two germline ends. CDR3 nucleotide sequence: TGTGCCAGTAGTACCCTTTGGACAGTTCGGGGCGTGCGCTATGGCTACACCTTC. This translates into CASSTLWTVRGVRYGYTF.